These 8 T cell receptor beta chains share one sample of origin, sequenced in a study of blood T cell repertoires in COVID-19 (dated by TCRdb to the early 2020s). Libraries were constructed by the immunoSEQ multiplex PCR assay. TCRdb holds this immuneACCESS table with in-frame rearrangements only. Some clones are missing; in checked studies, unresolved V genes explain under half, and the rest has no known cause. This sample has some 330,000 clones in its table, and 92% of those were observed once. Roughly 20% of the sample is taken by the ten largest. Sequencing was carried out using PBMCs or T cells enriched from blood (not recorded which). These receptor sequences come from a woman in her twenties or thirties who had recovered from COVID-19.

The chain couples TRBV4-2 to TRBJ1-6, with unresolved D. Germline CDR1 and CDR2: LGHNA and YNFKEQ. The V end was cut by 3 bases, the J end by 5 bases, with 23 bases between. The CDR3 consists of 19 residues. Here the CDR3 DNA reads TGTGCCAGCAGCCATGCCTTAGTGGGCCCCCGTACTCATAATTCACCCCTCCACTTT. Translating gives CASSHALVGPRTHNSPLHF.

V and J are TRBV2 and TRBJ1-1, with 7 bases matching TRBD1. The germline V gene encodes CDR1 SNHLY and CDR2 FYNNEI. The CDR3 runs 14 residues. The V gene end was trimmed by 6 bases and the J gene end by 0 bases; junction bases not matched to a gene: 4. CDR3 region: CASRETGMNTEAFF. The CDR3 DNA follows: TGTGCCAGCAGGGAGACAGGGATGAACACTGAAGCTTTCTTT.

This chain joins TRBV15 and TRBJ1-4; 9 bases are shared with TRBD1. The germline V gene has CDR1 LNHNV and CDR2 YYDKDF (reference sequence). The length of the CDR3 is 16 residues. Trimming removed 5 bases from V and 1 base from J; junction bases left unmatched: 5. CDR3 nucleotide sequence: TGTGCCACCAGCGGGACAGGGTTTATAACTAATGAAAAACTGTTTTTT. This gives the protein CATSGTGFITNEKLFF.

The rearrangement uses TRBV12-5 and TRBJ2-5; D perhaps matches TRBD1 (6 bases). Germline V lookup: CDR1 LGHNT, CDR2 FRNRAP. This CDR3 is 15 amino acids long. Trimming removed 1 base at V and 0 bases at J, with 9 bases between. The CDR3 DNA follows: TGTGCTAGTGGTTTGGGAACAGGGTACCAAGAGACCCAGTACTTC. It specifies CASGLGTGYQETQYF.

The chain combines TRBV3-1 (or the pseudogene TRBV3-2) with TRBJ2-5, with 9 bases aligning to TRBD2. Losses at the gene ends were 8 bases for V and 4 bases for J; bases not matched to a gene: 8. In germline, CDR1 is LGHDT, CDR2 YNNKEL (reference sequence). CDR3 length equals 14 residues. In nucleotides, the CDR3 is TGTGCCAGCCGGCTGGGAGCGGGGGGAGAGACCCAGTACTTC. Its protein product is CASRLGAGGETQYF.

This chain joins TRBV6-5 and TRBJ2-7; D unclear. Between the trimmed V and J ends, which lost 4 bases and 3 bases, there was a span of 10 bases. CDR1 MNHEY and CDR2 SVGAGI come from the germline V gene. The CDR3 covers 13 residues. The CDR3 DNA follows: TGTGCCAGCAGTTCGCGCCGAAACTACGAGCAGTACTTC. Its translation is CASSSRRNYEQYF.

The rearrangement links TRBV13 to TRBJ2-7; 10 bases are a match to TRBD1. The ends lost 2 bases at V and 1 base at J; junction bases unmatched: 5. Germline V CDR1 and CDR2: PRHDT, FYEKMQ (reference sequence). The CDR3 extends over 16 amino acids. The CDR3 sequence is CASSLIGTGESYEQYF. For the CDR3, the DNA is TGTGCCAGCAGCTTAATAGGGACAGGGGAATCCTACGAGCAGTACTTC.

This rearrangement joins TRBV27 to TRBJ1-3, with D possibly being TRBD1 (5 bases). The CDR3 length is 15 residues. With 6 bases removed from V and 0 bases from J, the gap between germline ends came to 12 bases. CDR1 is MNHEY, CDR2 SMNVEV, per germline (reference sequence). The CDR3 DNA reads TGTGCCAGCAGGGGTAGGGGCCACTCTGGAAACACCATATATTTT. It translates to CASRGRGHSGNTIYF.